The entry below describes one T cell receptor beta chain. Its antigen remains unknown. This sample is part of a study of T cell responses to AZD1222 COVID-19 vaccine. CDR3 size: 14 residues. Germline V gene data show CDR1 as SQVTM and CDR2 as ANQGSEA. V lost 6 bases to trimming and J lost 2 bases; unmatched junction nucleotides: 4. Assay used: immunoSEQ multiplex PCR; TCRdb lists only in-frame clones, some missing. Of under 150,000 clones in the sample, more than 85% were seen once. Study results and limitations: Sampling that yielded the repertoires occurred only after the peak T cell response.

This TCR derives from an adult in good health. Sequences were derived from peripheral blood, sampled on day 0 of AZD1222 vaccination. The genes are TRBV29-1 and TRBJ1-3; 10 positions match TRBD1. The CDR3 sequence is CSVAGTGAGNTIYF. For the CDR3, the DNA is TGCAGCGTCGCGGGGACAGGGGCTGGAAACACCATATATTTT.